The T cell receptor beta chain described here comes from a study of vaccination and CD4 T cells after COVID-19. Trimming took 3 bases from V and 1 from J, leaving 15 bases between them. Germline V gives CDR1 GTSNPN, CDR2 SVGIG (reference sequence). The CDR3 has 16 amino acids. Noted treatment: roughly 10-day PBMC culture with coronavirus spike peptide pools or control peptides (ViraFEST assay). T cells were expanded with peptide pools, and expanded clonotypes were identified by TCR sequencing. The Oncomine TCR Beta short-read assay was what sequenced the DNA obtained from cultured CD4+ T cells. CD4+ T cells were cultured, and genomic DNA was extracted from them. In TCRdb, the PCR reads were re-called with MiXCR into one record per CDR3 protein. The sample contains over 10,000 distinct CDR3 sequences, around 27% of which appear only once. The table lists this clonotype with a few counts. As yet, its antigen is unknown.

The V call is TRBV30, the J call TRBJ2-2; D gene ambiguous. The TCR sequence derives from a human donor who received a COVID-19 vaccine. Specimen: CD4+ T cells from blood, cultured in vitro, collected before SARS-CoV-2 vaccination. The CDR3 bases are TGTGCCTGGAGGGGTCCGGAAGATATGAACACCGGGGAGCTGTTTTTT. It encodes CAWRGPEDMNTGELFF.